This T cell receptor beta chain was observed in a study of regulatory T cells in long-lasting Graves disease. The time point here: newly diagnosed GD, antithyroid drugs for less than 3 months. Extracted RNA from PBMCs served as the source of the TCR library. The CDR3 runs 15 residues. Trimming at V came to 5 bases and at J to 0 bases, leaving 4 bases not matched to a gene. Researchers made TCR beta libraries by using iRepertoire HTBI primers and running Arm-PCR on CDR3 regions. TCRdb re-called the multiplex PCR reads through MiXCR, storing one row per CDR3 protein. The sample shows roughly 500,000 distinct CDR3 sequences, roughly 12% of them seen only once. This clonotype was counted ten times or more. This sample also appeared in a second study, on T cells in Graves' hyperthyroidism and ophthalmopathy. According to that study: In patients aged 18 to 65, hyperthyroidism was newly diagnosed, with duration under 2 months. Exclusion of patients followed from uncontrolled infection, other autoimmune disease, pregnancy or lactation. The majority of expanded thyroid clonotypes above 0.001 also appeared in blood.

The sample in question was peripheral blood mononuclear cells (PBMCs), obtained at new diagnosis, from a patient treated with antithyroid drugs. This TCR was sampled from a young man with Graves disease. The rearrangement joins TRBV12-3 or TRBV12-4 to TRBJ2-5; 9 bases are shared with TRBD2. The CDR3 loop is CASSQASGNQETQYF. CDR3 bases: TGTGCCAGCAGTCAGGCTAGCGGGAACCAAGAGACCCAGTACTTC.